The clone carrying this TCR beta chain was detected ten times or more. What it recognizes is unknown. These data originate in a study of identical twins. Study results and limitations: In cord blood, abundant beta clonotypes had fewer insertions; memory showed no trend. Some out-of-frame alpha sequences were shared by twins, and these showed excess low generation probability.

V gave up 5 bases and J gave up 2 bases, with 10 bases separating them. The CDR3 runs 12 residues. Germline values: CDR1 SQVTM, CDR2 ANQGSEA. TCRdb reanalysed the 5' RACE reads using MiXCR and keeps one entry per CDR3 protein. The data contain 140,000 to 150,000 distinct CDR3 sequences, roughly 3.3% of them singletons. The V and J genes are TRBV29-1 and TRBJ2-7; no definite D call. Sequencing was carried out using memory T cells sorted from blood. The sequence was collected from a man between 18 and 29 years old in good health. Here the CDR3 DNA reads TGCAGCGTTAAAGTCAACACCTACGAGCAGTACTTC. Its translation is CSVKVNTYEQYF.